This T cell receptor beta chain came from a study of cytomegalovirus exposure and HLA in healthy donors. Study conclusions and caveats: CMV antigen specificity of a few CMV-associated chains was confirmed in vitro. Some public TCRs appeared in many individuals, while most sequences were rare.

With 60 Vbeta and 13 Jbeta primers, the PCR was carried out. Libraries were prepared by immunoSEQ multiplex PCR; TCRdb keeps only in-frame clonotypes and omits some of them. The table includes nearly 200,000 clones, roughly four fifths detected once. About this clone itself: As yet, its antigen is unknown.

V lost 4 bases, J lost 2 bases, and 11 bases lay in between. The CDR3 length is 14 residues. Germline V lookup: CDR1 MNHEY, CDR2 SVGAGI. Sequencing was performed on PBMCs. The genes are TRBV6-5 and TRBJ1-1; weak D call: TRBD1 (6 bases). The TCR was taken from a woman in her twenties or thirties in good health and CMV-seropositive. CDR3 sequence: CASSSPGQNTEAFF. The CDR3 DNA sequence: TGTGCCAGCAGTTCCCCGGGACAAAACACTGAAGCTTTCTTT.